These T cell receptor beta chains were read from a single sample in a study of blood T cell repertoires in COVID-19. TCRdb keeps only in-frame clones here, not all; method: immunoSEQ multiplex PCR. The sample gives 300,000 to 350,000 clones, over 80% of which show up once; roughly a tenth is in the top ten. Sequenced input: peripheral blood. These receptors were collected from a young man with COVID-19, enrolled during active disease. The CDR3 runs from the conserved cysteine through the conserved F or W. A D gene is named only where the DNA matches it firmly. Not every row has a clone size; where given, it reads once, few, many or a size class.

d_gene	j_gene	abundance	v_gene	CDR3aa	CDR3nt
.	TRBJ1-1	.	TRBV19	CASRVSGNTEAFF	TGTGCCAGTAGAGTTAGTGGGAACACTGAAGCTTTCTTT
TRBD2	TRBJ2-2	.	TRBV2	CASSERGGRDTGELFF	TGTGCCAGCAGTGAACGTGGCGGGAGAGACACCGGGGAGCTGTTTTTT
TRBD2	TRBJ2-7	.	TRBV27	CASSSRSGRVPYEQYF	TGTGCCAGCAGTTCCCGTAGCGGGAGGGTCCCCTACGAGCAGTACTTC
.	TRBJ1-6	.	TRBV27	CASSRKTQSSYNSPLHF	TGTGCCAGCAGCCGTAAGACACAGAGCTCCTATAATTCACCCCTCCACTTT
.	TRBJ1-5	.	TRBV6-5	CASSLLQGREPQHF	TGTGCCAGCAGTTTACTACAGGGTAGGGAGCCCCAGCATTTT
.	TRBJ1-3	.	TRBV5-1	CASSLEEYQRNTIYF	TGCGCCAGCAGCTTGGAGGAGTACCAGAGAAACACCATATATTTT
.	TRBJ1-4	.	TRBV5-1	CASSLAPGQNEKLFF	TGCGCCAGCAGCTTGGCTCCGGGACAAAATGAAAAACTGTTTTTT
.	TRBJ2-5	.	TRBV5-1	CASSQGLEAMETQYF	TGCGCCAGCAGCCAGGGACTCGAGGCCATGGAGACCCAGTACTTC
.	TRBJ2-3	.	TRBV7-2	CASSTAGTDTQYF	TGTGCCAGCAGCACAGCAGGCACAGATACGCAGTATTTT
TRBD2	TRBJ2-7	.	TRBV27	CATSGGTNSYEQYF	TGTGCCACCTCGGGAGGGACGAACTCCTACGAGCAGTACTTC
TRBD1	TRBJ2-7	.	TRBV10-3	CAISETGARYEQYF	TGTGCCATCAGTGAGACAGGGGCTAGGTACGAGCAGTACTTC
.	TRBJ1-5	.	TRBV4-3	CASSQELSYSNQPQHF	TGCGCCAGCAGCCAAGAGCTGAGTTATAGCAATCAGCCCCAGCATTTT
TRBD2	TRBJ2-7	.	TRBV2	CASSELWGGYEQYF	TGTGCCAGCAGTGAATTATGGGGGGGCTACGAGCAGTACTTC
.	TRBJ2-7	.	TRBV6-1	CASSEEAEAWREQYF	TGTGCCAGCAGTGAAGAGGCAGAGGCGTGGAGGGAGCAGTACTTC
.	TRBJ2-7	few	TRBV7-2	CASSLAEYEQYF	TGTGCCAGCAGCTTAGCGGAGTACGAGCAGTACTTC
.	TRBJ2-7	.	TRBV7-2	CASSLGAEGYEQYF	TGTGCCAGCAGCTTAGGGGCGGAGGGCTACGAGCAGTACTTC
TRBD1	TRBJ1-3	.	TRBV3-1/TRBV3-2	CASSQDLDRGNGNTIYF	TGTGCCAGCAGCCAAGATTTGGACAGGGGTAATGGAAACACCATATATTTT